This is a list of T cell receptor beta chains from one sample in a study of blood T cell repertoires in COVID-19. Sequencing was performed with immunoSEQ multiplex PCR; in TCRdb, only in-frame clones are kept and a portion is missing. The repertoire holds fewer than 400,000 clones, with 89% as singletons. Sequencing used peripheral blood. The receptors originated from a woman in her thirties with COVID-19, enrolled during active disease. CDR3s include the opening cysteine and the closing phenylalanine or tryptophan. The D gene is left open where the match is weak. Rows give clone size only sometimes, using once, few, many, or a class for an expanded clone.

clone_size: NA; v_call: TRBV6-5; j_call: TRBJ1-5; cdr3_length: 15; d_call: TRBD1; cdr3_aa: CASSPSGGGNQPQHF; cdr3_nt: TGTGCCAGCAGTCCCTCAGGGGGAGGCAATCAGCCCCAGCATTTT
clone_size: NA; v_call: TRBV2; j_call: TRBJ2-2; cdr3_length: 14; d_call: NA; cdr3_aa: CASSEGRNTGELFF; cdr3_nt: TGTGCCAGCAGTGAAGGCAGAAACACCGGGGAGCTGTTTTTT
clone_size: many; v_call: TRBV4-3; j_call: TRBJ2-1; cdr3_length: 16; d_call: TRBD1; cdr3_aa: CASSQAWGQGADEQFF; cdr3_nt: TGCGCCAGCAGCCAGGCGTGGGGACAGGGGGCCGATGAGCAGTTCTTC
clone_size: NA; v_call: TRBV7-2; j_call: TRBJ2-7; cdr3_length: 16; d_call: TRBD1; cdr3_aa: CASSLGPTGGLYEQYF; cdr3_nt: TGTGCCAGCAGTTTGGGTCCGACAGGGGGGCTCTACGAGCAGTACTTC
clone_size: NA; v_call: TRBV5-1; j_call: TRBJ2-1; cdr3_length: 15; d_call: TRBD2; cdr3_aa: CASSKSGTSANEQFF; cdr3_nt: TGCGCCAGCAGCAAGTCCGGGACTAGCGCCAATGAGCAGTTCTTC
clone_size: NA; v_call: TRBV19; j_call: TRBJ1-2; cdr3_length: 15; d_call: TRBD1; cdr3_aa: CASSIEGGRGNGYTF; cdr3_nt: TGTGCCAGTAGTATAGAAGGGGGCAGGGGGAATGGCTACACCTTC
clone_size: NA; v_call: TRBV5-1; j_call: TRBJ1-1; cdr3_length: 14; d_call: TRBD1; cdr3_aa: CASSLSTGGTEAFF; cdr3_nt: TGCGCCAGCAGCTTGAGTACAGGGGGTACTGAAGCTTTCTTT
clone_size: NA; v_call: TRBV12-3/TRBV12-4; j_call: TRBJ1-2; cdr3_length: 13; d_call: NA; cdr3_aa: CASSFLVFGGYTF; cdr3_nt: TGTGCCAGCAGTTTTTTGGTATTCGGTGGCTACACCTTC
clone_size: NA; v_call: TRBV12-3/TRBV12-4; j_call: TRBJ1-5; cdr3_length: 13; d_call: NA; cdr3_aa: CASSLSENQPQHF; cdr3_nt: TGTGCCAGCAGTTTATCCGAGAATCAGCCCCAGCATTTT
clone_size: NA; v_call: TRBV7-9; j_call: TRBJ1-5; cdr3_length: 13; d_call: NA; cdr3_aa: CASSFGQYQPQHF; cdr3_nt: TGTGCCAGCAGCTTCGGACAGTATCAGCCCCAGCATTTT
clone_size: NA; v_call: TRBV14; j_call: TRBJ1-2; cdr3_length: 14; d_call: NA; cdr3_aa: CASSQYGGNYGYTF; cdr3_nt: TGTGCCAGCAGCCAATACGGGGGAAACTATGGCTACACCTTC
clone_size: NA; v_call: TRBV21-1; j_call: TRBJ2-2; cdr3_length: 15; d_call: NA; cdr3_aa: CASSTRVVVTGELFF; cdr3_nt: TGTGCCAGCAGCACCCGAGTGGTAGTCACCGGGGAGCTGTTTTTT
clone_size: NA; v_call: TRBV4-1; j_call: TRBJ1-1; cdr3_length: 17; d_call: TRBD1; cdr3_aa: CASSPYRTGQGMGKAFF; cdr3_nt: TGCGCCAGCAGCCCCTACAGGACGGGACAGGGGATGGGGAAAGCTTTCTTT
clone_size: NA; v_call: TRBV18; j_call: TRBJ1-5; cdr3_length: 13; d_call: NA; cdr3_aa: CASSRGSDQPQHF; cdr3_nt: TGTGCCAGCTCGCGGGGGTCGGATCAGCCCCAGCATTTT
clone_size: NA; v_call: TRBV7-2; j_call: TRBJ2-5; cdr3_length: 14; d_call: NA; cdr3_aa: CASSSQGGSETQYF; cdr3_nt: TGTGCCAGCAGCTCTCAGGGGGGTAGCGAGACCCAGTACTTC
clone_size: NA; v_call: TRBV15; j_call: TRBJ2-1; cdr3_length: 12; d_call: TRBD1; cdr3_aa: CATSGTVSEQFF; cdr3_nt: TGTGCCACCAGCGGGACAGTAAGTGAGCAGTTCTTC
clone_size: NA; v_call: TRBV7-8; j_call: TRBJ1-1; cdr3_length: 13; d_call: TRBD1; cdr3_aa: CASSTTGGTEAFF; cdr3_nt: TGTGCCAGCAGCACGACAGGGGGCACTGAAGCTTTCTTT
clone_size: NA; v_call: TRBV30; j_call: TRBJ1-2; cdr3_length: 16; d_call: TRBD1; cdr3_aa: CAWSVRRTGNLYGYTF; cdr3_nt: TGTGCCTGGAGTGTACGGCGGACAGGGAATCTCTATGGCTACACCTTC
clone_size: NA; v_call: TRBV28; j_call: TRBJ2-7; cdr3_length: 15; d_call: NA; cdr3_aa: CASSWGQGLFYEQYF; cdr3_nt: TGTGCCAGCAGTTGGGGGCAGGGGCTTTTCTACGAGCAGTACTTC
clone_size: NA; v_call: TRBV5-1; j_call: TRBJ1-1; cdr3_length: 14; d_call: NA; cdr3_aa: CASSSSSSSTEAFF; cdr3_nt: TGCGCCAGCAGCTCCAGTTCTAGTTCCACTGAAGCTTTCTTT
clone_size: NA; v_call: TRBV30; j_call: TRBJ2-1; cdr3_length: 11; d_call: NA; cdr3_aa: CAWTSSNEQFF; cdr3_nt: TGTGCCTGGACTAGCTCGAATGAGCAGTTCTTC
clone_size: NA; v_call: TRBV18; j_call: TRBJ1-2; cdr3_length: 15; d_call: TRBD1; cdr3_aa: CASSQGQERLDGYTF; cdr3_nt: TGTGCCAGCTCACAAGGACAGGAGAGGCTCGATGGCTACACCTTC
clone_size: NA; v_call: TRBV6-5; j_call: TRBJ1-1; cdr3_length: 14; d_call: NA; cdr3_aa: CASSRTGKNTEAFF; cdr3_nt: TGTGCCAGCAGTCGGACGGGAAAGAACACTGAAGCTTTCTTT
clone_size: NA; v_call: TRBV24-1; j_call: TRBJ2-5; cdr3_length: 16; d_call: TRBD1; cdr3_aa: CATSDSPGQGAETQYF; cdr3_nt: TGTGCCACCAGTGATTCGCCGGGACAGGGGGCGGAGACCCAGTACTTC
clone_size: once; v_call: TRBV7-3; j_call: TRBJ1-6; cdr3_length: 15; d_call: NA; cdr3_aa: CASSLGGVGNSPLHF; cdr3_nt: TGTGCCAGCAGCTTAGGAGGGGTCGGTAATTCACCCCTCCACTTT
clone_size: NA; v_call: TRBV4-2; j_call: TRBJ1-1; cdr3_length: 14; d_call: NA; cdr3_aa: CASSQRGGDTEAFF; cdr3_nt: TGTGCCAGCAGCCAGAGGGGGGGGGACACTGAAGCTTTCTTT
clone_size: NA; v_call: TRBV7-9; j_call: TRBJ2-3; cdr3_length: 15; d_call: TRBD1; cdr3_aa: CASSTRGQGTDTQYF; cdr3_nt: TGTGCCAGCAGTACAAGGGGACAGGGAACAGATACGCAGTATTTT
clone_size: NA; v_call: TRBV6-4; j_call: TRBJ2-5; cdr3_length: 17; d_call: NA; cdr3_aa: CASRPHKPRTDQETQYF; cdr3_nt: TGTGCCAGCAGGCCCCACAAACCCAGGACAGACCAAGAGACCCAGTACTTC
clone_size: NA; v_call: TRBV7-8; j_call: TRBJ1-2; cdr3_length: 14; d_call: NA; cdr3_aa: CASSLGGRIYGYTF; cdr3_nt: TGTGCCAGCAGCTTAGGGGGCAGGATCTATGGCTACACCTTC
clone_size: NA; v_call: TRBV28; j_call: TRBJ1-2; cdr3_length: 13; d_call: TRBD1; cdr3_aa: CASSTRQGDGYTF; cdr3_nt: TGTGCCAGCAGCACCCGACAGGGGGATGGCTACACCTTC
clone_size: NA; v_call: TRBV12-3/TRBV12-4; j_call: TRBJ2-5; cdr3_length: 13; d_call: NA; cdr3_aa: CASSLRLFGTQYF; cdr3_nt: TGTGCCAGCAGTTTAAGACTGTTTGGGACCCAGTACTTC
clone_size: once; v_call: TRBV7-9; j_call: TRBJ1-5; cdr3_length: 15; d_call: TRBD1; cdr3_aa: CASSLGTEGNQPQHF; cdr3_nt: TGTGCCAGCAGCTTGGGGACAGAGGGCAATCAGCCCCAGCATTTT
clone_size: once; v_call: TRBV29-1; j_call: TRBJ2-5; cdr3_length: 15; d_call: TRBD2; cdr3_aa: CSVEEGGGGSETQYF; cdr3_nt: TGCAGCGTTGAAGAGGGCGGGGGAGGCTCGGAGACCCAGTACTTC